The clone carrying this T cell receptor beta chain was detected many times. This sample was taken from a study of T cells in Graves' hyperthyroidism and ophthalmopathy. Overall study context: The authors collected peripheral blood at initial diagnosis, before any treatment.

The CDR3 sequence is 15 residues long. Per the germline V gene, CDR1 is SNHLY and CDR2 is FYNNEI. Between the trimmed V and J ends, which lost 3 bases and 6 bases, there was a span of 15 bases. RNA transcripts yielded amplified TCR beta CDR3 regions. Primed by the HTBI set, a first-round RT-PCR was run on the TCR CDR3. TCRdb ran MiXCR on the multiplex PCR reads and lists one entry per CDR3 protein. The sample lists about 200,000 distinct CDR3 sequences, roughly a sixth seen once, with under 65% in the top ten. Stability of Graves' hyperthyroidism was defined as absent ophthalmopathy progression within 18 months. Clinical symptoms, serum thyroxine, TRAb, thyroid ultrasound and orbital computed tomography established diagnosis. It was 8 to 10 ml of fresh peripheral blood that supplied the PBMCs.

The chain uses TRBV2 and TRBJ2-1, with D maybe TRBD1 (5 bases). This receptor was taken from a man aged 45-60 years with Graves' hyperthyroidism. Sequenced: blood. CDR3 sequence: CASSEGQGRVNEQFF. As DNA, the CDR3 is TGTGCCAGCAGTGAGGGGCAGGGTAGGGTCAATGAGCAGTTCTTC.